The 5 T cell receptor beta chains below were found in one sample sequenced in a study of T cells after posttransplantation cyclophosphamide. A marrow graft followed busulfan-fludarabine conditioning, with cyclophosphamide on days +3 and +4. Produced via immunoSEQ multiplex PCR; TCRdb's table is partial and in-frame only. Observed are about 14,000 clones, no singletons, with the top ten taking more than 20%. This specimen was PBMCs, taken about 1,200 days after allogeneic stem cell transplant with posttransplant cyclophosphamide. The receptors were gathered from a female patient between 40 and 50 years old who received an allogeneic stem cell transplant from a related donor, was CMV-positive, and had no GVHD. Some T cells may be the graft donor's.

This clone was seen more than once but under ten times. The sample has other DNA sequences that encode this CDR3 too. The chain joins TRBV9 to TRBJ2-7, with no clear D. V was pared by 8 bases and J by 2 bases, with 20 bases between. Germline lookup yields CDR1 SGDLS and CDR2 YYNGEE. This CDR3 has 15 residues. The CDR3 DNA is TGTGCCAGTTTCATCAAACAGAAGACGGCCTACGAGCAGTACTTC. This encodes CASFIKQKTAYEQYF.

The chain is built from TRBV5-1 and TRBJ2-2, with 8 bases lining up with TRBD1. CDR1 and CDR2 (germline): SGHRS, YFSETQ. The CDR3 is 18 residues long. Germline trimming cut 4 bases from V and 0 bases from J; bases unmatched to any gene: 11. The CDR3 region is CASSPLAGQGSNTGELFF. The CDR3 bases are TGCGCCAGCAGCCCCCTGGCTGGACAGGGATCGAACACCGGGGAGCTGTTTTTT.

This clone has a count of ten or more. The gene calls are TRBV9 and TRBJ2-5; no firm D call. From germline, CDR1 is SGDLS and CDR2 YYNGEE. The CDR3 spans 15 residues. V lost 0 bases, J lost 5 bases, and 14 bases lay in between. CDR3 DNA sequence: TGTGCCAGCAGCGTAGGGTTTCTGGTCCAGGAGACCCAGTACTTC. This codes for CASSVGFLVQETQYF.

This clone was seen ten or more times. V and J are TRBV9 and TRBJ1-6; tentative D call: TRBD1 (5 bases). Trimming shortened V by 4 bases and J by 6 bases, and 11 bases separated the two germline ends. The CDR3 has 14 residues. CDR1 is SGDLS, CDR2 YYNGEE, per germline. This CDR3 reads CASSPGGVNSPLHF. The CDR3, as DNA: TGTGCCAGCAGCCCCGGGGGGGTTAATTCACCCCTCCACTTT.

A note on this clone: One end of the junction does not line up with germline, which may come from a read error. The gene calls are TRBV5-1 and TRBJ1-5; D not certain. This CDR3 comprises 12 residues. Germline CDR1 SGHRS, CDR2 YFSETQ. CDR3 residues: CASSRLSQPQHF. The CDR3 DNA is TGTGCCAGCAGCCGCTTGAGTCAGCCCCAGCATTTT.